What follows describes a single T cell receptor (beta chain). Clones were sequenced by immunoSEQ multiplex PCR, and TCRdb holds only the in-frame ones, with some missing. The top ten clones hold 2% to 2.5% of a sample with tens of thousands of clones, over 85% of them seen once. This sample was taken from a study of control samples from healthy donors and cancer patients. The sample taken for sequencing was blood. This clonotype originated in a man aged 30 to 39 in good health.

The CDR3 loop reads CASSLGTGPGSGEKLFF. The CDR3 DNA reads TGTGCCAGCAGCTTGGGGACAGGGCCTGGTTCGGGGGAAAAACTGTTTTTT. The chain carries TRBV5-5 and TRBJ1-4, with 8 bases lining up with TRBD1. Germline V CDR1 and CDR2: SGHKS, YYEKEE (reference sequence). J was trimmed by 8 bases and V by 0 bases; bases with no gene match: 12. The CDR3 runs to 17 residues.